What follows are 10 T cell receptor beta chains derived from one specimen sequenced in a study of T-cell memory formation after mild COVID-19. TCRdb independently ran MiXCR on the 5' RACE reads; one entry per CDR3 protein. The sample lists about 110,000 distinct CDR3 sequences; roughly a sixth were seen once. The sample taken for sequencing was PBMCs or a T cell subset sorted from them (not recorded which). Every receptor here comes from a man aged 18 to 29 who had mild COVID-19 (a few samples of this study predate the infection). Cell type and time point are not known.

The chain has TRBV24-1 and TRBJ2-1, with D unclear. The CDR3 extends over 17 amino acids. V gave up 3 bases and J gave up 5 bases, with 19 bases separating them. Germline CDR1 reads KGHDR; CDR2 reads SFDVKD. The CDR3 nucleotides are TGTGCCACCAGTGATCCCCCGGGCCCCCGGCGAGACAATGAGCAGTTCTTC. Protein product: CATSDPPGPRRDNEQFF.

The chain joins TRBV18 to TRBJ2-3; D assignment may be TRBD1 or TRBD2 (5 bases each). The CDR3 runs 16 residues. Deletions cut 0 bases from V and 5 bases from J, with 15 bases between. Per germline, CDR1 KGHSH and CDR2 LQKENI. The CDR3 DNA is TGTGCCAGCTCACCACCTGCCGGGACCCTGGGAGATACGCAGTATTTT. It encodes CASSPPAGTLGDTQYF. The whole variable domain, filled in from reference TRBV18 and TRBJ2-3, reads NAGVMQNPRHLVRRRGQEARLRCSPMKGHSHVYWYRQLPEEGLKFMVYLQKENIIDESGMPKERFSAEFPKEGPSILRIQQVVRGDSAAYFCASSPPAGTLGDTQYFGPGTRLTVL.

The chain links TRBV7-3 to TRBJ1-1; D is unclear. The CDR3 has 13 amino acids. V lost 5 bases and J lost 1, with 8 bases in between. Germline CDR1 SGHTA, CDR2 FQGTGA. CDR3: CASSQHSNTEAFF. DNA for the CDR3: TGTGCCAGCAGCCAACACTCGAACACTGAAGCTTTCTTT.

The rearrangement joins TRBV6-2 or TRBV6-3 to TRBJ1-4; TRBD1 matches 7 bases. The CDR3 has 15 residues. Germline trimming cut 6 bases from V and 6 bases from J; bases unmatched to any gene: 10. From germline, CDR1 is MNHEY and CDR2 SVGEGT. Here the CDR3 DNA reads TGTGCCAGCAGGAAATCGGGACAGAATTATGAAAAACTGTTTTTT. This codes for CASRKSGQNYEKLFF.

In its sample, this clonotype was seen a few times. The chain has TRBV4-1 and TRBJ2-5, with TRBD1 as a possible D gene (5 bases). Germline CDR1 reads MGHRA; CDR2 reads YSYEKL. V dropped 0 bases and J dropped 2 bases, with 10 bases sitting between them. The CDR3 sequence is 15 residues long. The chain's CDR3 is CASSQERQKQETQYF. CDR3 DNA sequence: TGCGCCAGCAGCCAAGAACGACAGAAGCAAGAGACCCAGTACTTC.

This clonotype came up a few times. This chain links TRBV12-3 or TRBV12-4 with TRBJ1-6; the D is unclear. Trimming stripped 1 base from V and 7 bases from J, with 5 bases between. The CDR3 is made up of 13 amino acids. The CDR3 DNA follows: TGTGCCAGCAGTTTAGAAAGGAATTCACCCCTCCACTTT. Its translation: CASSLERNSPLHF.

As DNA, the CDR3 is TGCGCCAGCAGCTTGATTCAGGGGGCCGGAGATACGCAGTATTTT. Translated, it gives CASSLIQGAGDTQYF. J is TRBJ2-3 and V is TRBV5-1, with TRBD1 matching 8 bases. CDR1 is SGHRS, CDR2 YFSETQ, per germline. The CDR3 has 15 residues. Trimming at V came to 1 base and at J to 5 bases, leaving 6 bases not matched to a gene.

This clonotype was seen more than once but under ten times. The V gene is TRBV25-1, the J gene TRBJ2-7, with 7 bases aligning to TRBD2. Per the germline V gene, CDR1 is MGHDK and CDR2 is SYGVNS. V dropped 1 base and J dropped 1; count of bases not matched to a gene: 4. CDR3 size: 15 residues. CDR3 bases: TGTGCCAGCAGTGAATCTCTCGGGGGGTCCTACGAGCAGTACTTC. This gives the protein CASSESLGGSYEQYF.

This clonotype was picked up a small number of times. The rearrangement links TRBV5-1 to TRBJ1-1; D is perhaps TRBD1 (5 bases). Trimming took 4 bases from V and 0 from J, leaving 10 bases between them. Germline V CDR1 and CDR2: SGHRS, YFSETQ. This CDR3 comprises 14 residues. CDR3 protein: CASSPDKMNTEAFF. CDR3 DNA sequence: TGCGCCAGCAGCCCGGACAAGATGAACACTGAAGCTTTCTTT.

This clonotype was seen more than once but under ten times. The chain uses TRBV5-1 and TRBJ2-7; 14 bases are a match to TRBD2. Per the germline V gene, CDR1 is SGHRS and CDR2 is YFSETQ. V trimming: 4 bases; J trimming: 2 bases; junction bases outside the gene matches: 5. The CDR3 length is 16 residues. CDR3 region: CASSPGLAGGPYEQYF. CDR3 nucleotides: TGCGCCAGCAGCCCTGGACTAGCGGGAGGACCCTACGAGCAGTACTTC. Looking up the rest from reference TRBV5-1 and TRBJ2-7 gives the full variable domain: KAGVTQTPRYLIKTRGQQVTLSCSPISGHRSVSWYQQTPGQGLQFLFEYFSETQRNKGNFPGRFSGRQFSNSRSEMNVSTLELGDSALYLCASSPGLAGGPYEQYFGPGTRLTVT.